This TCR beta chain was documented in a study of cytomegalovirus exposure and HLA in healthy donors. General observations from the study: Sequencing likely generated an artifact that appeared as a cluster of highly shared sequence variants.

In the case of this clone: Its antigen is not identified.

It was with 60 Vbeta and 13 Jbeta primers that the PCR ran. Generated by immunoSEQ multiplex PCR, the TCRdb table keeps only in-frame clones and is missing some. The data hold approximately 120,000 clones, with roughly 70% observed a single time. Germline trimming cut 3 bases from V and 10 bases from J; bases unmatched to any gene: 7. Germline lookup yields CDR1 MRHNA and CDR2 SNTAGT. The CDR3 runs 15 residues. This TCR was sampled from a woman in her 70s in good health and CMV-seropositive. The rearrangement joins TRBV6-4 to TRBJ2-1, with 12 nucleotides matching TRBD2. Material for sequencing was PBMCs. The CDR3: CASSELAGGQGEQFF. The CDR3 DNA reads TGTGCCAGCAGTGAGCTAGCGGGGGGGCAGGGCGAGCAGTTCTTC.